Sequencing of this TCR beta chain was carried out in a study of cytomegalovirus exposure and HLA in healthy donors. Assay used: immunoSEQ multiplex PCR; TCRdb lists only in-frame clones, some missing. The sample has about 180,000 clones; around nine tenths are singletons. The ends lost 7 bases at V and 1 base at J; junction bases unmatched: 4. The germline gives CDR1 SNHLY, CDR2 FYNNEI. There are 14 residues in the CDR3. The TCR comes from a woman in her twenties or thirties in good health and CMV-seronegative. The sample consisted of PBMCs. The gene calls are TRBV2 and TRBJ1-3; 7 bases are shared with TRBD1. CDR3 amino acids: CASTPTGSGNTIYF. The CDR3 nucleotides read TGTGCCAGCACCCCGACAGGGTCTGGAAACACCATATATTTT.